These 8 T cell receptor beta chains share one sample of origin, sequenced in a study of PD-1 blockade in mismatch repair-deficient tumors (dated by TCRdb to the late 2010s). Receptor amplification or capture employed the immunoSEQ multiplex PCR assay. In TCRdb, the immuneACCESS table is reduced to in-frame sequences with V and J assigned. These tables do not hold every clone; where another copy was compared, an unresolved V gene accounts for under half, and the others remain unexplained. This sample is represented by approximately 40,000 clones; 70% to 80% of them were singletons. The ten most abundant clones make up under 25% of the sample. Material: peripheral blood, obtained 4 weeks after starting pembrolizumab. The source is an adult with mismatch repair-deficient cancer.

The rearrangement uses TRBV11-2 and TRBJ2-7; perhaps D is TRBD1 or TRBD2 (5 bases each). This CDR3 region has 15 residues. V lost 3 bases and J 1 base, leaving 13 bases between the germline ends. Germline V gene data show CDR1 as SGHAT and CDR2 as FQNNGV. CDR3 sequence (DNA): TGTGCCAGCAGCTTCAATCGTGAGGGGTCCTACGAGCAGTACTTC. Its protein product is CASSFNREGSYEQYF.

The rearrangement joins TRBV19 to TRBJ1-5; TRBD1 might be the D (6 bases). The germline CDR1 and CDR2 sequences are LNHDA and SQIVND (reference sequence). The V gene lost 1 base and the J gene lost 2 bases, with 15 bases spanning the gap. The CDR3 is made up of 17 amino acids. For the CDR3, the DNA is TGTGCCAGTAGTATAGGGGGGGCCCACTGGGGCAATCAGCCCCAGCATTTT. It encodes CASSIGGAHWGNQPQHF. Filled out from reference TRBV19 and TRBJ1-5, the complete variable domain reads DGGITQSPKYLFRKEGQNVTLSCEQNLNHDAMYWYRQDPGQGLRLIYYSQIVNDFQKGDIAEGYSVSREKKESFPLTVTSAQKNPTAFYLCASSIGGAHWGNQPQHFGDGTRLSIL.

The chain uses TRBV5-1 and TRBJ2-7, with 8 positions matching TRBD2. The CDR3 has 14 amino acids. The germline V gene encodes CDR1 SGHRS and CDR2 YFSETQ. Germline trimming cut 6 bases from V and 9 bases from J; bases unmatched to any gene: 14. CDR3 coding DNA: TGCGCCAGCACGACAACTAGCGGACCTCTGAGGCAGTACTTC. Translating gives CASTTTSGPLRQYF.

In its sample, this clone was seen a few times. The chain carries TRBV5-1 and TRBJ2-7; D is ambiguous. Germline-derived CDR1 and CDR2 are SGHRS and YFSETQ. Between the trimmed V and J ends, which lost 4 bases and 2 bases, there was a span of 13 bases. The CDR3 has 14 residues. Written as DNA, the CDR3 is TGCGCCAGCAGCCTGACTGTTGGCACCTACGAGCAGTACTTC. It specifies CASSLTVGTYEQYF.

The chain employs TRBV7-9 and TRBJ2-2; maybe TRBD1 (6 bases). This CDR3 contains 14 residues. Germline loops: CDR1 SEHNR, CDR2 FQNEAQ (reference sequence). V lost 5 bases and J lost 6, with 13 bases in between. CDR3 protein: CASSATTGSGELFF. CDR3 DNA sequence: TGTGCCAGCAGCGCAACAACAGGGTCCGGGGAGCTGTTTTTT.

This clone appeared a single time. The rearrangement links TRBV10-3 to TRBJ2-7; D call uncertain. The germline gives CDR1 ENHRY, CDR2 SYGVKD. The CDR3 runs to 13 residues. Trimming removed 5 bases at V and 3 bases at J, with 11 bases between. CDR3 sequence: CAISLNMGYEQYF. The DNA for the CDR3 is TGTGCCATCAGTCTTAACATGGGCTACGAGCAGTACTTC.

The V call is TRBV7-8, the J call TRBJ2-5; no clear D gene. This CDR3 is built from 13 residues. V was trimmed by 4 bases and J by 3 bases, leaving 9 bases between them. Germline V gene data show CDR1 as SGHVS and CDR2 as FQNEAQ. The CDR3 region has the DNA TGTGCCAGCAGCTCAGGATGGGAAGAGACCCAGTACTTC. Protein sequence: CASSSGWEETQYF. The whole variable domain, remainder taken from reference TRBV7-8 and TRBJ2-5, is GAGVSQSPRYKVAKRGQDVALRCDPISGHVSLFWYQQALGQGPEFLTYFQNEAQLDKSGLPSDRFFAERPEGSVSTLKIQRTQQEDSAVYLCASSSGWEETQYFGPGTRLLVL.

The rearrangement links TRBV6-1 to TRBJ2-1, with unresolved D. CDR1 is MNHNS, CDR2 SASEGT, per germline. Trimming left V 6 bases short and J 5 bases short, with 8 bases between. There are 12 residues in the CDR3. The CDR3 is CASRRPDNEQFF. For the CDR3, the DNA is TGTGCCAGCAGACGGCCCGACAATGAGCAGTTCTTC.